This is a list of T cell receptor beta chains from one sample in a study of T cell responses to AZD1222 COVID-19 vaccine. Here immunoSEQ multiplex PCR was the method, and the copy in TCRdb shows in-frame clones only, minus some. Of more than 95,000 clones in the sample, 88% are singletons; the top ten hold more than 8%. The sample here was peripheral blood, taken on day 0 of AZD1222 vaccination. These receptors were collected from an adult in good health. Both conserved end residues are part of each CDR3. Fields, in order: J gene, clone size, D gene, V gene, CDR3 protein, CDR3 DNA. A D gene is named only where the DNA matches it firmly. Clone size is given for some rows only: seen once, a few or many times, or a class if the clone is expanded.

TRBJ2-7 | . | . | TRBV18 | CASSPGSGEGQYF | TGTGCCAGCTCACCAGGGTCCGGGGAAGGGCAGTACTTC
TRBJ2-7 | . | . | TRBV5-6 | CASSGYSSYEQYF | TGTGCCAGCAGCGGGTATAGTTCCTACGAGCAGTACTTC
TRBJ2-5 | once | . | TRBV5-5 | CASTLRGPQETQYF | TGTGCCAGCACCCTTAGGGGTCCTCAAGAGACCCAGTACTTC
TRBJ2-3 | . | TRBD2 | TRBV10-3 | CAISRIAGGTDTQYF | TGTGCCATCAGTCGGATAGCGGGGGGCACAGATACGCAGTATTTT
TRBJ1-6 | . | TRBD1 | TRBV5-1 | CASSLGTGDSPLHF | TGCGCCAGCAGCCTGGGGACAGGGGACTCACCCCTCCACTTT
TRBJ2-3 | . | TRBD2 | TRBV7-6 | CASSRASGTLTDTQYF | TGTGCCAGCAGCCGAGCTAGCGGGACCCTCACAGATACGCAGTATTTT
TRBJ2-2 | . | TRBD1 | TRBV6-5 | CASSKDRSRGELFF | TGTGCCAGCAGTAAGGACAGGTCTAGAGGGGAGCTGTTTTTT
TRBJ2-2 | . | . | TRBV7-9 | CASSLASHRPTGELFF | TGTGCCAGCAGCTTAGCGTCACATCGACCCACCGGGGAGCTGTTTTTT
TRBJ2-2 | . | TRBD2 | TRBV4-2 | CASSPIAGGTRNTGELFF | TGTGCCAGCAGCCCGATAGCGGGAGGCACGAGGAACACCGGGGAGCTGTTTTTT
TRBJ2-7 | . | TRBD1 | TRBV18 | CASSPIGTETYEQYF | TGTGCCAGCTCACCAATAGGGACAGAAACCTACGAGCAGTACTTC
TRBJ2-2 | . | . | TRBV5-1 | CASTVTAGPNTGELFF | TGCGCCAGCACGGTTACAGCGGGTCCGAACACCGGGGAGCTGTTTTTT
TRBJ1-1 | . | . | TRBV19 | CASRGPAGRNEAFF | TGTGCCAGTAGGGGCCCGGCCGGGAGGAATGAAGCTTTCTTT
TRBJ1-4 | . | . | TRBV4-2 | CASSQAPGTFNEKLFF | TGTGCCAGCAGCCAAGCCCCCGGGACATTCAATGAAAAACTGTTTTTT
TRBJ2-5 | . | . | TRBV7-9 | CASSLGQGLQETQYF | TGTGCCAGCAGCTTAGGACAGGGACTACAAGAGACCCAGTACTTC
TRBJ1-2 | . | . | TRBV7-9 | CASTEYRDRLRGYTF | TGTGCCAGCACCGAATACCGGGACCGCCTGCGGGGCTACACCTTC
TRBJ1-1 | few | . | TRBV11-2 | CASSLGGVNTEAFF | TGTGCCAGCAGCTTAGGCGGAGTGAACACTGAAGCTTTCTTT
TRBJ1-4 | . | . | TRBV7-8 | CASSHRARTANEKLFF | TGTGCCAGCAGTCACCGGGCGCGGACAGCAAATGAAAAACTGTTTTTT
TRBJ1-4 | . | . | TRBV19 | CASSPWRGDEKLFF | TGTGCCAGTAGTCCTTGGAGAGGAGATGAAAAACTGTTTTTT
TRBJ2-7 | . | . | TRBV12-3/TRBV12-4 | CASRHSLLGEQYF | TGTGCCAGCAGACACTCACTACTGGGCGAGCAGTACTTC
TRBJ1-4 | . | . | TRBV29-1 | CSVEKREGNEKLFF | TGCAGCGTTGAAAAGAGGGAAGGTAATGAAAAACTGTTTTTT
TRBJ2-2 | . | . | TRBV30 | CATEWTAVGTGELFF | TGTGCCACAGAGTGGACGGCCGTAGGTACCGGGGAGCTGTTTTTT
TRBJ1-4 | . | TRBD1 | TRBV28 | CASSLTGLVGKLFF | TGTGCCAGCAGCCTGACAGGGTTAGTTGGGAAACTGTTTTTT
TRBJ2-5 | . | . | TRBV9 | CASSVAPYQEQETQYF | TGTGCCAGCAGCGTAGCTCCATACCAGGAACAAGAGACCCAGTACTTC
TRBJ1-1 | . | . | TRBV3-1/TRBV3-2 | CASSQGGRGYTEAFF | TGTGCCAGCAGCCAAGGGGGGAGGGGTTACACTGAAGCTTTCTTT
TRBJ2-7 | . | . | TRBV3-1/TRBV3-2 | CASSQGRRISSREQYF | TGTGCCAGCAGCCAAGGTCGACGCATCTCATCGCGTGAGCAGTACTTC
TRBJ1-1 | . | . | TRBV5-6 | CASSSGREAFF | TGTGCCAGCAGCTCGGGACGGGAAGCTTTCTTT
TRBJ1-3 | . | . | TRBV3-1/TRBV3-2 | CASSHTQGSGNTIYF | TGTGCCAGCAGCCATACACAGGGATCTGGAAACACCATATATTTT
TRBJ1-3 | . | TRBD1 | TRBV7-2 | CASSLWTGTGNTIYF | TGTGCCAGCAGCTTGTGGACAGGGACTGGAAACACCATATATTTT
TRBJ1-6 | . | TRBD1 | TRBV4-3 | CASSQEWDSGGYNSPLHF | TGCGCCAGCAGCCAAGAGTGGGACAGTGGTGGGTATAATTCACCCCTCCACTTT
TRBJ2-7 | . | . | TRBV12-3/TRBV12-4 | CASSKIGEQYF | TGTGCCAGCAGTAAGATTGGCGAGCAGTACTTC
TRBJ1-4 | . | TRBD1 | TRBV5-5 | CASSLTGTGTGWREKLFF | TGTGCCAGCAGCTTGACCGGGACCGGGACAGGGTGGCGTGAAAAACTGTTTTTT
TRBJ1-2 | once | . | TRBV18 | CASSFRDAGSNIYGYTF | TGTGCCAGCTCCTTCCGGGACGCCGGGTCAAACATCTATGGCTACACCTTC
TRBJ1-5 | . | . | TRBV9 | CASSGVGGNQPQHF | TGTGCCAGCAGTGGGGTCGGGGGCAATCAGCCCCAGCATTTT
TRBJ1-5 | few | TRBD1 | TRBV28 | CASSPSSGTGNQPQHF | TGTGCCAGCAGCCCATCCTCCGGGACAGGGAATCAGCCCCAGCATTTT
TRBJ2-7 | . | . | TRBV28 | CASSLSNPYEQYF | TGTGCCAGCAGTCTCTCAAACCCCTACGAGCAGTACTTC
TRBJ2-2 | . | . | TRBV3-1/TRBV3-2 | CASRARGSKGAGELFF | TGTGCCAGCAGAGCAAGGGGATCCAAGGGCGCCGGGGAGCTGTTTTTT
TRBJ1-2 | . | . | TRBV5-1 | CASSLGDTNNYGYTF | TGCGCCAGCAGCTTGGGTGACACCAATAACTATGGCTACACCTTC
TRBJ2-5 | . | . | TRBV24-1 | CATSDTEFPQYF | TGTGCCACCAGTGACACTGAGTTTCCCCAGTACTTC
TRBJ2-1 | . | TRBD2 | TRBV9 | CASSVLAGFNEQFF | TGTGCCAGCAGCGTACTAGCGGGCTTCAATGAGCAGTTCTTC
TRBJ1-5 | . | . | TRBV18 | CASSPLGGQPQHF | TGTGCCAGCTCACCCCTCGGGGGCCAGCCCCAGCATTTT